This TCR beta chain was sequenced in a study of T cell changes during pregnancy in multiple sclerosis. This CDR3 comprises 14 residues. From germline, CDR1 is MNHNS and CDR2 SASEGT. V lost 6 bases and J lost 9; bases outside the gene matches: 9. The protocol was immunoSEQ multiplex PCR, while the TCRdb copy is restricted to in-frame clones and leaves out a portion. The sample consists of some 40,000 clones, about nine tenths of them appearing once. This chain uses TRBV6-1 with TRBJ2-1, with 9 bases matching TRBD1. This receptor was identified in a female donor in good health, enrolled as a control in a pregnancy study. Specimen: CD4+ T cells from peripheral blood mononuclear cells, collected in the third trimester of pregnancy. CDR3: CASSRDRDGGEQFF. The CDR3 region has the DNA TGTGCCAGCAGCCGGGACAGGGATGGGGGTGAGCAGTTCTTC.